Listed below are T cell receptor beta chains from one sample, sequenced in a study of T cell responses to AZD1222 COVID-19 vaccine. The repertoire was sequenced with immunoSEQ multiplex PCR; TCRdb's copy has only in-frame clones and lacks some. The table lists 150,000 to 200,000 clones, about 91% of them singletons. The specimen was peripheral blood, collected 28 days after the second AZD1222 dose. The receptors were gathered from an adult who received the AZD1222 COVID-19 vaccine. CDR3s include the opening cysteine and the closing phenylalanine or tryptophan. The order of the fields is clone size, V gene, J gene, D gene, CDR3 protein, CDR3 DNA. The D gene is left open where the match is weak. Part of the rows lack a size; the others show once, few, many or a class for expanded clones.

-,TRBV30,TRBJ1-1,-,CAWRTPAKAFF,TGTGCCTGGAGAACACCGGCTAAAGCTTTCTTT
-,TRBV19,TRBJ1-5,-,CASSYRDSNQPQHF,TGTGCCAGTAGTTACAGGGATAGCAATCAGCCCCAGCATTTT
-,TRBV5-4,TRBJ2-3,-,CASSLGGPLTDTQYF,TGTGCCAGCAGCTTGGGGGGCCCGTTGACAGATACGCAGTATTTT
-,TRBV11-3,TRBJ1-1,TRBD1,CASSLTGGQTEAFF,TGTGCCAGCAGCTTGACAGGGGGGCAGACTGAAGCTTTCTTT
once,TRBV6-5,TRBJ2-6,TRBD1,CASRGGPGANVLTF,TGTGCCAGCAGAGGGGGCCCTGGGGCCAACGTCCTGACTTTC
-,TRBV2,TRBJ1-2,TRBD1,CASSPGTDYGYTF,TGTGCCAGCAGTCCCGGGACAGACTATGGCTACACCTTC
-,TRBV5-4,TRBJ2-1,TRBD2,CASSSGLAGFYNEQFF,TGTGCCAGCAGCTCCGGACTAGCGGGGTTCTACAATGAGCAGTTCTTC
-,TRBV12-3/TRBV12-4,TRBJ2-1,-,CASSLGPYNEQFF,TGTGCCAGCAGTTTAGGACCCTACAATGAGCAGTTCTTC
-,TRBV3-1/TRBV3-2,TRBJ1-1,-,CASSQGWGSEAFF,TGTGCCAGCAGCCAAGGTTGGGGGTCTGAAGCTTTCTTT
-,TRBV7-8,TRBJ2-2,TRBD1,CASSLPKGQGKTGELFF,TGTGCCAGCAGCTTACCTAAGGGACAGGGGAAAACCGGGGAGCTGTTTTTT
once,TRBV4-1,TRBJ1-5,TRBD1,CASSPRTGDQPQHF,TGCGCCAGCAGCCCCAGGACAGGGGATCAGCCCCAGCATTTT
-,TRBV30,TRBJ1-1,TRBD1,CAWTVQGDTEAFF,TGTGCCTGGACCGTCCAGGGGGACACTGAAGCTTTCTTT
-,TRBV6-1,TRBJ1-6,-,CASSENRDRSSYNSPLHF,TGTGCCAGCAGCGAAAACCGGGACCGTAGCTCCTATAATTCACCCCTCCACTTT
-,TRBV12-3/TRBV12-4,TRBJ2-1,-,CAIRGTNYNEQFF,TGTGCCATCCGCGGTACTAACTACAATGAGCAGTTCTTC
-,TRBV7-6,TRBJ1-2,TRBD1,CASSLVPGQAGYTF,TGTGCCAGCAGCTTAGTCCCCGGACAGGCTGGCTACACCTTC
-,TRBV20-1,TRBJ2-4,-,CSASDLAKNIQYF,TGCAGTGCTAGTGATCTAGCCAAAAACATTCAGTACTTC
-,TRBV3-1/TRBV3-2,TRBJ1-2,-,CASSQGGAGYTF,TGTGCCAGCAGCCAAGGTGGGGCTGGCTACACCTTC
once,TRBV10-3,TRBJ1-1,TRBD1,CAIRTTGASTEAFF,TGTGCCATCAGGACGACAGGGGCTAGCACTGAAGCTTTCTTT
once,TRBV5-1,TRBJ1-2,-,CASSLASRVVSYGYTF,TGCGCCAGCAGCTTGGCCTCGAGGGTCGTCAGCTATGGCTACACCTTC
-,TRBV27,TRBJ2-3,-,CASRGSPDTQYF,TGTGCCAGCCGGGGGTCGCCAGATACGCAGTATTTT
-,TRBV9,TRBJ2-7,TRBD2,CASSVGEGTVDEQYF,TGTGCCAGCAGCGTAGGGGAGGGGACGGTCGACGAGCAGTACTTC
-,TRBV30,TRBJ1-2,-,CAWSGAYGYTF,TGTGCCTGGAGTGGTGCCTATGGCTACACCTTC
-,TRBV2,TRBJ1-2,-,CASSLTGKAGYTF,TGTGCCAGCAGTCTTACAGGGAAAGCTGGCTACACCTTC
-,TRBV7-8,TRBJ1-2,TRBD1,CASSRQGFSYGYTF,TGTGCCAGCAGCCGACAGGGGTTTAGCTATGGCTACACCTTC